This T cell receptor (beta chain) is from a study of T cell changes during pregnancy in multiple sclerosis. Profiled with immunoSEQ multiplex PCR; TCRdb holds only in-frame clones, not every one. The table has about 24,000 clones, more than 75% seen once. Trimming stripped 2 bases from V and 0 bases from J, with 7 bases between. Germline V gene sequence: CDR1 MNHEY, CDR2 SVGAGI. This CDR3 comprises 14 residues. The material was CD8+ T cells from peripheral blood mononuclear cells, obtained in the third trimester of pregnancy. This receptor was taken from a female donor in good health, enrolled as a control in a pregnancy study. The rearrangement joins TRBV6-5 to TRBJ1-1; possibly TRBD1 for D (5 bases). For the CDR3, the DNA is TGTGCCAGCAGTTACGACAGTTTGAACACTGAAGCTTTCTTT. Its protein is CASSYDSLNTEAFF.